Following are 25 T cell receptor beta chains from one sample sequenced in a study of T cell repertoires in cytomegalovirus infection. TCRdb re-derived calls from the reads in MiXCR, one entry per CDR3 protein. The data hold a few hundred thousand distinct CDR3 sequences, with roughly 15% observed a single time. Sequencing input: PBMCs. Every receptor here comes from a human donor in good health (CMV status not recorded). Some clones in this sample may be carry-over from other donors' samples.

This clonotype was detected a few times. This sequence joins TRBV5-6 and TRBJ2-7, with TRBD2 identical over 9 bases. The CDR3 loop spans 14 amino acids. V dropped 0 bases and J dropped 3; count of bases not matched to a gene: 1. Germline CDR1 and CDR2: SGHDT and YYEEEE. For the CDR3, the DNA is TGTGCCAGCAGCTTGGGGACTAGCGTCTACGAGCAGTACTTC. This translates into CASSLGTSVYEQYF. Combining the CDR3 with reference TRBV5-6 and TRBJ2-7 gives the whole variable domain DAGVTQSPTHLIKTRGQQVTLRCSPKSGHDTVSWYQQALGQGPQFIFQYYEEEERQRGNFPDRFSGHQFPNYSSELNVNALLLGDSALYLCASSLGTSVYEQYFGPGTRLTVT.

The chain is built from TRBV13 and TRBJ2-7, with a tentative D call TRBD1 (6 bases). Germline CDR1 is PRHDT and CDR2 is FYEKMQ (reference sequence). This CDR3 is built from 14 residues. Between the trimmed V and J ends, which lost 6 bases and 0 bases, there was a span of 12 bases. This CDR3 is CASRKQGSSYEQYF. In nucleotides, the CDR3 is TGTGCCAGCAGAAAACAGGGTTCCTCCTACGAGCAGTACTTC.

In regard to this clonotype: A read error is possible here, since a much larger clone lies one base away. This chain uses TRBV7-3 with TRBJ1-6; D perhaps matches TRBD1 (5 bases). Germline CDR1 reads SGHTA; CDR2 reads FQGTGA. The CDR3 is made up of 13 amino acids. CDR3 sequence reads: CVSSPQGNSPLHF. The CDR3 coding sequence is TGTGTCAGCAGTCCCCAGGGAAATTCACCCCTCCACTTT.

The chain couples TRBV2 to TRBJ1-2; 7 bases are a match to TRBD1. The CDR3 is 15 amino acids. The germline V gene encodes CDR1 SNHLY and CDR2 FYNNEI. Losses at the gene ends were 1 base for V and 8 bases for J; bases not matched to a gene: 10. In DNA, the CDR3 is TGTGCCAGCAGTGAAGGAGGGGGCCCTCCCCGCGGCTACACCTTC. It is translated as CASSEGGGPPRGYTF.

J is TRBJ2-7 and V is TRBV28; TRBD2 might be the D (6 bases). V lost 5 bases and J 6 bases, leaving 17 bases between the germline ends. The length of the CDR3 is 14 residues. Germline V gene data show CDR1 as MDHEN and CDR2 as SYDVKM. The CDR3 region has the DNA TGTGCCAGCAGTGCCGGCGGGAAGGGGTCCGAGCAGTACTTC. It specifies CASSAGGKGSEQYF.

This clonotype was seen ten or more times. This chain links TRBV28 with TRBJ2-1, with 9 bases fitting TRBD2. Per germline, CDR1 MDHEN and CDR2 SYDVKM. This CDR3 has 17 amino acids. The ends lost 5 bases at V and 2 bases at J; junction bases unmatched: 10. The CDR3 protein is CASSPRGSGSPYNEQFF. The CDR3, as DNA: TGTGCCAGCAGTCCTCGGGGTAGCGGGAGCCCCTACAATGAGCAGTTCTTC.

This clonotype was counted at least ten times. The chain recombines TRBV12-3 or TRBV12-4 with TRBJ2-3; D is undetermined. V dropped 6 bases and J dropped 3 bases, with 16 bases sitting between them. CDR3 length: 15 residues. The CDR3 DNA reads TGTGCCAGCAGACCCGGACCACCCCGAACAGATACGCAGTATTTT. This codes for CASRPGPPRTDTQYF.

This clonotype was detected only a few times. The chain uses TRBV7-9 and TRBJ2-2; D gene ambiguous. V was trimmed by 5 bases and J by 0 bases, leaving 7 bases between them. The CDR3 covers 14 residues. CDR1 is SEHNR, CDR2 FQNEAQ, per germline (reference sequence). The DNA of the CDR3 is TGTGCCAGCAGCCCGAGAGCGAACACCGGGGAGCTGTTTTTT. This translates into CASSPRANTGELFF.

The rearrangement joins TRBV20-1 to TRBJ2-1; 11 nucleotides agree with TRBD2. This CDR3 has 14 residues. After removal of 5 bases from V and 6 bases from J, the junction contained 6 bases not matched to a gene. Germline V gene sequence: CDR1 DFQATT, CDR2 SNEGSKA (reference sequence). For the CDR3, the DNA is TGCAGTGCTGCTACTAGCGGGAGAGGCAATGAGCAGTTCTTC. Encoded protein: CSAATSGRGNEQFF.

This clonotype was seen many times. The chain employs TRBV6-5 and TRBJ1-2; D call uncertain. Trimming took 4 bases from V and 8 from J, leaving 14 bases between them. Germline V gene data show CDR1 as MNHEY and CDR2 as SVGAGI. The length of the CDR3 is 13 residues. Written as DNA, the CDR3 is TGTGCCAGCAGTTTTCTGCAGGCTGGCGGCTACACCTTC. The encoded protein is CASSFLQAGGYTF.

The chain carries TRBV24-1 and TRBJ1-5, with unresolved D. V gave up 4 bases and J gave up 4 bases, with 4 bases separating them. CDR3 length: 12 amino acids. Per germline, CDR1 KGHDR and CDR2 SFDVKD. CDR3: CATSEVNQPQHF. The CDR3, as DNA: TGTGCCACCAGTGAGGTGAATCAGCCCCAGCATTTT.

The sample holds many counts of this clonotype. The V call is TRBV6-2 or TRBV6-3, the J call TRBJ1-1; D is uncertain. CDR1 MNHEY and CDR2 SVGEGT come from the germline V gene. This CDR3 spans 15 amino acids. Deletions cut 0 bases from V and 0 bases from J, with 8 bases between. The CDR3 DNA sequence: TGTGCCAGCAGTTACTCACCGAACCTGAACACTGAAGCTTTCTTT. Translating it yields CASSYSPNLNTEAFF.

This clonotype was recorded at least ten times. This chain connects TRBV10-3 to TRBJ2-3, with D unresolved. Trimming removed 2 bases from V and 0 bases from J, with 3 bases in between. The CDR3 is 13 amino acids. Germline CDR1 is ENHRY and CDR2 is SYGVKD. The chain's CDR3 is CAISEQSTDTQYF. The CDR3 DNA follows: TGTGCCATCAGTGAGCAGAGCACAGATACGCAGTATTTT.

J is TRBJ2-6 and V is TRBV5-1; D is undetermined. CDR1 is SGHRS and CDR2 is YFSETQ in the germline V gene. The CDR3 is 15 amino acids. Deletions cut 2 bases from V and 0 bases from J, with 6 bases between. This chain's CDR3 is CASSFDLSGANVLTF. The CDR3 DNA reads as TGCGCCAGCAGCTTCGACCTCTCTGGGGCCAACGTCCTGACTTTC. The full variable domain, rest sourced from reference TRBV5-1 and TRBJ2-6, is KAGVTQTPRYLIKTRGQQVTLSCSPISGHRSVSWYQQTPGQGLQFLFEYFSETQRNKGNFPGRFSGRQFSNSRSEMNVSTLELGDSALYLCASSFDLSGANVLTFGAGSRLTVL.

At least ten counts were recorded for this clonotype. V gene TRBV19 combines with J gene TRBJ1-1, with TRBD1 as a possible D gene (5 bases). Trimming stripped 0 bases from V and 4 bases from J, with 21 bases between. Germline values: CDR1 LNHDA, CDR2 SQIVND (reference sequence). The CDR3 is 18 residues long. This CDR3 is CASSIDPPGRVFVTEAFF. In nucleotides, the CDR3 is TGTGCCAGTAGTATAGATCCCCCGGGACGAGTTTTCGTCACTGAAGCTTTCTTT.

The chain links TRBV29-1 to TRBJ2-5; maybe TRBD2 (5 bases). From germline, CDR1 is SQVTM and CDR2 ANQGSEA. The V end lost 2 bases, the J end lost 5 bases, and 18 bases lay between the germline ends. The CDR3 runs to 15 residues. The DNA of the CDR3 is TGCAGCGTTGAAACCCAAAGCGGACCAAGGGAGACCCAGTACTTC. Encoded protein: CSVETQSGPRETQYF.

The rearrangement links TRBV29-1 to TRBJ2-5, with D perhaps TRBD1 or TRBD2 (6 bases each). Germline loops: CDR1 SQVTM, CDR2 ANQGSEA. This CDR3 is 12 amino acids long. Trimming took 4 bases from V and 2 from J, leaving 8 bases between them. CDR3 sequence reads: CSVGGGQETQYF. CDR3 nucleotides: TGCAGCGTTGGAGGGGGGCAAGAGACCCAGTACTTC.

V is TRBV29-1 and J is TRBJ1-2; D is unresolved. Trimming removed 4 bases from V and 0 bases from J, with 18 bases in between. There are 16 residues in the CDR3. In germline, CDR1 is SQVTM, CDR2 ANQGSEA. The CDR3 spells CSVVKASTEANYGYTF. CDR3 nucleotide sequence: TGCAGCGTTGTAAAGGCGTCGACTGAAGCTAACTATGGCTACACCTTC. The whole variable domain, filled in from reference TRBV29-1 and TRBJ1-2, reads SAVISQKPSRDICQRGTSLTIQCQVDSQVTMMFWYRQQPGQSLTLIATANQGSEATYESGFVIDKFPISRPNLTFSTLTVSNMSPEDSSIYLCSVVKASTEANYGYTFGSGTRLTVV.

This clonotype was recorded many times. The chain has TRBV24-1 and TRBJ2-2; a possible D gene is TRBD2 (6 bases). Trimming shortened V by 4 bases and J by 2 bases, and 7 bases separated the two germline ends. Germline CDR1 is KGHDR and CDR2 is SFDVKD. This CDR3 spans 14 amino acids. CDR3 residues: CATSEGGNTGELFF. The CDR3 region has the DNA TGTGCCACCAGTGAGGGGGGAAACACCGGGGAGCTGTTTTTT.

This clonotype was found a few times. The J gene is TRBJ1-2, the V gene TRBV4-3, with D uncertain. There are 12 residues in the CDR3. The V and J ends lost 1 base and 7 bases respectively, with 7 bases between them. Germline values: CDR1 LGHNA, CDR2 YSLEER. Written as DNA, the CDR3 is TGCGCCAGCAGCCAAGGTAGCAGTGGCTACACCTTC. Translated, it gives CASSQGSSGYTF.

This clonotype was seen ten or more times. The chain employs TRBV28 and TRBJ2-7, with a weak D call TRBD1 (6 bases). Looked up from germline, CDR1 is MDHEN and CDR2 is SYDVKM. This CDR3 is built from 14 residues. V was shortened by 4 bases and J by 2 bases, with 12 bases between the two germline ends. The CDR3: CASSWDGDTYEQYF. Written as DNA, the CDR3 is TGTGCCAGCAGTTGGGACGGGGACACCTACGAGCAGTACTTC.

This clonotype occurred many times. The chain is built from TRBV7-8 and TRBJ2-2; 10 bases match TRBD2. The ends lost 0 bases at V and 1 base at J; junction bases unmatched: 5. The CDR3 sequence is 18 residues long. CDR1 and CDR2 (germline): SGHVS, FQNEAQ. In nucleotides, the CDR3 is TGTGCCAGCAGCTTAGCAAAAAGCGGGGGGGGGAACACCGGGGAGCTGTTTTTT. Protein product: CASSLAKSGGGNTGELFF. Supplemented by reference TRBV7-8 and TRBJ2-2, the full variable domain reads GAGVSQSPRYKVAKRGQDVALRCDPISGHVSLFWYQQALGQGPEFLTYFQNEAQLDKSGLPSDRFFAERPEGSVSTLKIQRTQQEDSAVYLCASSLAKSGGGNTGELFFGEGSRLTVL.

This clonotype occurred a few times. The chain links TRBV29-1 to TRBJ1-2, with a possible D match to TRBD1 (5 bases). Trimming removed 7 bases from V and 8 bases from J, with 14 bases in between. This CDR3 comprises 11 residues. CDR1 and CDR2 from the germline V gene are SQVTM and ANQGSEA. The CDR3 DNA follows: TGCAGCGGAGGACATAGTAGCGGCTACACCTTC. Translation gives CSGGHSSGYTF.

This clonotype was counted between two and nine times. The chain carries TRBV6-2 or TRBV6-3 and TRBJ2-5; 11 nucleotides match TRBD2. This CDR3 region has 16 residues. J was trimmed by 5 bases and V by 6 bases; bases with no gene match: 11. The germline V gene encodes CDR1 MNHEY and CDR2 SVGEGT. Here the CDR3 reads CASSRTTSGGGETQYF. CDR3 nucleotides: TGTGCCAGCAGCCGTACCACTAGCGGGGGTGGGGAGACCCAGTACTTC.

Comments on this clonotype: One base away lies a much larger clone, so this may be a sequencing read error. Here the CDR3 omits its conserved ending phenylalanine or tryptophan, so a read error is the likely source. CDR3 bases: TGTGCCAGCAGCCGAACAGGGGAGACCCAGTACTGC. Translating gives CASSRTGETQYC. The chain recombines TRBV7-9 with TRBJ2-5; the D gene is possibly TRBD1 (6 bases). Between the trimmed V and J ends, which lost 5 bases and 5 bases, there was a span of 9 bases. This CDR3 has 12 amino acids. The germline CDR1 and CDR2 sequences are SEHNR and FQNEAQ (reference sequence).